This TCR beta chain was sequenced during a study of blood T cell repertoires in COVID-19 (dated by TCRdb to the early 2020s). For the wider study: The collaborator samples originated in the United States, Italy and Spain and spanned the acute and convalescent phases of COVID-19. Samples were obtained from the ongoing ImmuneRACE study (first 160 participants) and from about 1,300 subjects provided by 6 global collaborators. The prospective study material was composed of cDNA or gDNA derived from T cells, B-cell-depleted T cells, or PBMCs. Nearly every sample came with metadata listing a de-identified subject ID, COVID-19 status, age in years and sex. Subjects who had been exposed to COVID-19, were actively infected with it, or had recovered from it provided the deeply sampled blood TCRbeta repertoires that made up the dataset. Where available, HLA class I and class II types were taken from metadata supplied by the sample provider and were not determined by assay-based typing. The repertoires were released in a freely available public database intended as a resource for research on the immune response to SARS-CoV-2.

TCRbeta CDR3 regions were amplified from genomic DNA using the immunoSEQ Assay, a bias-controlled multiplex PCR. In the authors' own workflow: The number of nucleated cells in each sample was estimated from the amplification of reference gene primers within the assay. To quantify the absolute abundance of each unique TCRbeta CDR3 rearrangement, sequence reads were collapsed and filtered. For each sample, productive Simpson clonality was calculated as the square root of Simpson's diversity index across productive rearrangements. The table was pulled from immuneACCESS by TCRdb, which kept in-frame rearrangements only. Such tables lose some clones; where checked, under half of the loss comes from unresolved V genes, and the rest has no known cause. The V and J calls and clone size were taken over from that table, and D and trimming were inferred from the DNA. Within this sample are roughly 78,000 clones, with over 80% of them counted one time only. Clones ranked in the top ten supply roughly 13% of the sample.

Note on this clone: Its antigen target is currently unknown. No much larger clone is present one base from it, and per-base qualities are unavailable.

The research as a whole found: The quantity of clinical and demographic metadata differed by source and by participant and was supplied without curation.

One collaborating source in Seattle enrolled patients during active infection and followed them longitudinally through the course of disease. Collaborating institutions collected whole blood in K2EDTA tubes following their own protocols. For TCRbeta analysis, collaborators shipped samples as frozen whole blood, isolated PBMCs, or DNA extracted from either of those sample types. Inclusive of the bounding cysteine and phenylalanine, the CDR3 is 15 residues long. Only CDR3 DNA remains: 45 bases, in frame from the first base. Trimming takes 4 bases from V and 6 bases from J, and the germline ends sit 16 bases apart. CDR1 is given as SGHRS and CDR2 as YFSETQ, both from the germline V gene.

The sample was peripheral blood. The TCR was taken from a man aged 45-60 years with COVID-19, enrolled during active disease. The chain couples TRBV5-1 to TRBJ1-4, with an unclear D gene assignment. The DNA is TGCGCCAGCAGCCACGGTACTCTTGCGTATGAAAAACTGTTTTTT. This gives the protein CASSHGTLAYEKLFF.